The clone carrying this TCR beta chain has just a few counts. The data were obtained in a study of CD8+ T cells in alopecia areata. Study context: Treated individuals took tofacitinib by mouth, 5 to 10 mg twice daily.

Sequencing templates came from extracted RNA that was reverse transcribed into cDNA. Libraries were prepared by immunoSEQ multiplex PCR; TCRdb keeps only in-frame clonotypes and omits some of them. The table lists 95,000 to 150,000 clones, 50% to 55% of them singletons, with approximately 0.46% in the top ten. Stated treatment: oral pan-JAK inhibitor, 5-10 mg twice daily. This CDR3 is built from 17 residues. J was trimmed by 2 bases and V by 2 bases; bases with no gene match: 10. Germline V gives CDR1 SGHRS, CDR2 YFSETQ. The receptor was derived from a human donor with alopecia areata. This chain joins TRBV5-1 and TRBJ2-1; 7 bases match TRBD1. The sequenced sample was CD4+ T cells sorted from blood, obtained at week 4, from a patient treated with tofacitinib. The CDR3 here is CASSFQGGPATYNEQFF. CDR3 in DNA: TGCGCCAGCAGCTTTCAAGGGGGCCCCGCTACCTACAATGAGCAGTTCTTC.